Listed below are T cell receptor beta chains from one sample, sequenced in a study of blood T cell repertoires in COVID-19. Clones were read by immunoSEQ multiplex PCR, and TCRdb kept only the in-frame ones, dropping some. The sample contains roughly 100,000 clones, about 88% of which appear only once. The specimen was peripheral blood. The receptors here all came from a man aged 50 or older with active or convalescent COVID-19. Both conserved end residues are part of each CDR3. Rows may omit the clone size; those that give it use once, few, many or a size class.

j_gene	v_gene	abundance	CDR3aa
TRBJ1-1	TRBV25-1	-	CASSEGGFLLGTEAFF
TRBJ2-5	TRBV6-5	once	CASSSARGRQETQYF
TRBJ2-2	TRBV7-8	-	CASSLGQARPLFF
TRBJ1-3	TRBV18	-	CASSPGTGGRTIYF
TRBJ1-5	TRBV6-6	once	CASSYRTGNQPQHF
TRBJ1-4	TRBV5-1	-	CASSLVAAPDEKLFF
TRBJ1-6	TRBV28	-	CASSSFGGYNSPLHF
TRBJ1-2	TRBV5-4	-	CASSLDSYGYTF
TRBJ1-5	TRBV2	-	CASSVPGNNQPQHF
TRBJ1-2	TRBV19	-	CASSVGPTGDGYTF
TRBJ1-6	TRBV5-1	few	CASSSTGLGGDSPLHF
TRBJ1-1	TRBV19	-	CASSFGLNTEAFF
TRBJ1-2	TRBV27	-	CASSHFPGTVNYGYTF
TRBJ1-1	TRBV30	-	CARGWATEAFF
TRBJ2-5	TRBV5-1	few	CASSLGIAGGQETQYF
TRBJ2-5	TRBV6-5	once	CASKQRGVSGETQYF
TRBJ1-4	TRBV30	-	CAWRATGGLREKLFF
TRBJ2-2	TRBV28	-	CASSPPTGNTGELFF
TRBJ1-4	TRBV5-1	-	CASSPGTGNEKLFF
TRBJ2-2	TRBV5-1	-	CASSLISGDTGELFF
TRBJ1-4	TRBV5-1	-	CASSLAGQSNEKLFF
TRBJ2-4	TRBV5-1	-	CASSLTGGGSKNIQYF
TRBJ1-5	TRBV18	-	CASSPDSYSNQPQHF
TRBJ2-1	TRBV6-4	-	CASSPPKLAGGPPYNEQFF
TRBJ2-7	TRBV6-5	once	CASSRYRDEQYF
TRBJ2-3	TRBV14	-	CASSRTLDYGKADTQYF
TRBJ2-1	TRBV7-9	once	CASSLGGAAGGPSVQFF
TRBJ1-1	TRBV19	-	CASSIGGLISEAFF
TRBJ2-1	TRBV28	-	CASSSGGDSIYNEQFF
TRBJ2-5	TRBV6-5	once	CASSSSTSGAETQYF
TRBJ1-3	TRBV6-5	-	CASSSTRGNTIYF
TRBJ1-2	TRBV3-1/TRBV3-2	-	CASSQDNQGARGYTF
TRBJ1-1	TRBV9	-	CASTKWIDRGLDTEAFF
TRBJ2-2	TRBV14	-	CASSLSGAPNTGELFF
TRBJ2-2	TRBV24-1	few	CATSDFSANTGELFF
TRBJ2-3	TRBV3-1/TRBV3-2	once	CASSQAGASGPSTDTQYF
TRBJ1-6	TRBV10-2	-	CASSESRGSPLHF
TRBJ2-6	TRBV5-1	-	CASSLGASGANVLTF
TRBJ1-3	TRBV28	once	CASSFQGSSGNTIYF
TRBJ2-2	TRBV24-1	-	CATSDPTGMMTGELFF
TRBJ2-5	TRBV9	-	CASSVGLAGEETQYF
TRBJ2-5	TRBV5-8	-	CASSPRVGGETQYF
TRBJ1-5	TRBV27	-	CASSTQREVQPQHF
TRBJ1-4	TRBV28	-	CASNSYRGATNEKLFF
TRBJ2-5	TRBV6-5	-	CASSYSTGGQTQYF
TRBJ2-7	TRBV18	-	CASSPSGKEYEQYF
TRBJ1-2	TRBV6-5	-	CASRKNDRGYGYTF
TRBJ2-5	TRBV6-6	-	CASSRELAGENKETQYF
TRBJ1-6	TRBV30	-	CAWSGSNSPLHF
TRBJ1-4	TRBV15	-	CATSRDRGNEKLFF
TRBJ1-2	TRBV28	-	CASSSWDSRNYGYTF
TRBJ2-3	TRBV7-7	-	CASSPGQEGGTDTQYF
TRBJ2-5	TRBV5-1	-	CASSNSGRSQYF
TRBJ2-1	TRBV10-3	-	CAISPSGGGNEQFF
TRBJ2-3	TRBV5-4	-	CASSSSVPDTQYF
TRBJ2-2	TRBV7-8	-	CASSPTGEGNTGELFF
TRBJ2-4	TRBV7-2	-	CASSRGMGTKNIQYF
TRBJ2-1	TRBV7-8	-	CASSFSGQAYNEQFF
TRBJ1-1	TRBV6-5	few	CASSLLTGKAFF
TRBJ2-7	TRBV20-1	few	CSAEGLGEQYF